This T cell receptor (beta chain) was documented in a study of siplizumab effects on memory and regulatory T cells. Study results and caveats: Mean Treg-derived proportions of mappable alloreactive CD4+ clones were approximately 69% for siplizumab and roughly 27% for controls. Siplizumab significantly reduced alloreactive sequences traceable to unstimulated CD4+ memory cells. Of the proliferating CD4+ or CD8+ clones, roughly 75-96% lacked a naive or memory phenotype that could be assigned.

The repertoire was sequenced with immunoSEQ multiplex PCR; TCRdb's copy has only in-frame clones and lacks some. Of tens of thousands of clones listed, roughly 88% are singletons. CDR1 and CDR2 (germline): SGHTA, FQGNSA. CDR3 length: 13 residues. V lost 2 bases and J 4 bases, leaving 8 bases between the germline ends. On this clone: What it recognizes is unknown.

The sample comprised Tregs sorted from blood. The chain carries TRBV7-2 and TRBJ2-5, with no clear D. The TCR originated in a human donor in good health. The CDR3 sequence is CASSLLRPETQYF. The CDR3, as DNA: TGTGCCAGCAGCTTACTGCGCCCAGAGACCCAGTACTTC.